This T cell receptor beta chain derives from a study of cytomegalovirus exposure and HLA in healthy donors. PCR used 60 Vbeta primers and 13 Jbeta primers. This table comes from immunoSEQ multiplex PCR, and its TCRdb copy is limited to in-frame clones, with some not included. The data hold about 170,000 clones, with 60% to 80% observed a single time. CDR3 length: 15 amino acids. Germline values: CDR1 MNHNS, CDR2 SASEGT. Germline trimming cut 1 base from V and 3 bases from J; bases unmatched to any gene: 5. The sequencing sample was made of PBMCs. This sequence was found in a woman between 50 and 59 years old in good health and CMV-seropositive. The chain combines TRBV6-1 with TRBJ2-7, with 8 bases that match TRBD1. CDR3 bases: TGTGCCAGCAGTGAAGACGGACAGGGAGGCTACGAGCAGTACTTC. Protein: CASSEDGQGGYEQYF.